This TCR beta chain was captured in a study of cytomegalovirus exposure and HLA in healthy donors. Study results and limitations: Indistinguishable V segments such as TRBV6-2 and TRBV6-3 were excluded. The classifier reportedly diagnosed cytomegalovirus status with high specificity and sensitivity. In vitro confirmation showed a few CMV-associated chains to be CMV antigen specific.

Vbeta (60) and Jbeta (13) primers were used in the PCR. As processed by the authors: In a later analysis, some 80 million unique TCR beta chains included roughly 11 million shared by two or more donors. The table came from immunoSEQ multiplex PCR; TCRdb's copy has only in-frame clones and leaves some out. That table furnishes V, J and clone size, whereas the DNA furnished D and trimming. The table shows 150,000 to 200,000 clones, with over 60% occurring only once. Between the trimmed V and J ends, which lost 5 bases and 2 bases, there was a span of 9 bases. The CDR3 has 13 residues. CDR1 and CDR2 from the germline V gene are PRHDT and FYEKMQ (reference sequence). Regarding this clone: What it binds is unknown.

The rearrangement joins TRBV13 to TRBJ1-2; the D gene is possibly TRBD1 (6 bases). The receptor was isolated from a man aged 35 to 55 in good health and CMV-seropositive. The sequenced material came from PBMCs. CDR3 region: CASSPQGNYGYTF. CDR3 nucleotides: TGTGCCAGCAGCCCACAGGGCAACTATGGCTACACCTTC.